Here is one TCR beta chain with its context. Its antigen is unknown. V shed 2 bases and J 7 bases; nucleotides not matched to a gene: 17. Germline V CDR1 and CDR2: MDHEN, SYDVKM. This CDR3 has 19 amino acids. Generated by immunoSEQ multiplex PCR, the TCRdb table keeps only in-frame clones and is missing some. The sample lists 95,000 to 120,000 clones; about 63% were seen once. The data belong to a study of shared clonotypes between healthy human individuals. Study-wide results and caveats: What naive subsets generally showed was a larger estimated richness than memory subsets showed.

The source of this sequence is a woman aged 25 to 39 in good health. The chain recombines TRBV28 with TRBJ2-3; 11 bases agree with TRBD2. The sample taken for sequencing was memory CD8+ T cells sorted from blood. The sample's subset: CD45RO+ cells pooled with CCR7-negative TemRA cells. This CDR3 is CASSLRLAGYEGKRHTQYF. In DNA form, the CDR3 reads TGTGCCAGCAGTTTAAGACTAGCGGGATATGAAGGCAAAAGGCATACGCAGTATTTT.